Presented here are 32 T cell receptor beta chains from one specimen sequenced in a study of blood T cell repertoires in COVID-19. Using immunoSEQ multiplex PCR, the repertoire was profiled, and TCRdb retains in-frame clones only, with some absent. Of under 250,000 clones in the sample, about 90% are singletons; the top ten hold less than 3%. The sequencing sample was made of peripheral blood. These receptors were collected from a woman in her sixties with acute or convalescent COVID-19.

The gene calls are TRBV18 and TRBJ2-7, with TRBD1 matching 10 bases. The trim removed 0 bases at V and 4 bases at J, leaving 3 bases unmatched. CDR1 and CDR2 from the germline V gene are KGHSH and LQKENI. The CDR3 has 15 residues. CDR3 amino acids: CASSPPGDRGYEQYF. The CDR3 coding sequence is TGTGCCAGCTCACCACCAGGGGACAGGGGTTACGAGCAGTACTTC.

A few counts support this clone. The genes are TRBV10-3 and TRBJ2-1, with D possibly matching TRBD1 (7 bases). The CDR3 loop spans 16 amino acids. Germline loops: CDR1 ENHRY, CDR2 SYGVKD. V was shortened by 4 bases and J by 7 bases, with 20 bases between the two germline ends. The CDR3 coding sequence is TGTGCCATCAGTGGTTTAGACAGGGTCCGGGGGAATGAGCAGTTCTTC. Translated, it gives CAISGLDRVRGNEQFF.

This chain joins TRBV27 and TRBJ1-5; TRBD1 matches at 8 bases. CDR3 length: 16 amino acids. V shed 2 bases and J 2 bases; nucleotides not matched to a gene: 5. Germline V gene data show CDR1 as MNHEY and CDR2 as SMNVEV (reference sequence). CDR3 amino acids: CASSLQGARRNQPQHF. The CDR3 bases are TGTGCCAGCAGTTTACAGGGGGCTCGGCGCAATCAGCCCCAGCATTTT.

V is TRBV7-2 and J is TRBJ1-1, with TRBD1 identical over 9 bases. The CDR3 runs 14 residues. Germline CDR1 reads SGHTA; CDR2 reads FQGNSA. V shed 5 bases, J shed 4 bases, and the junction held 5 bases outside the gene matches. The CDR3 bases are TGTGCCAGCAGCGCCCAGACAGGGGGCACTGAAGCTTTCTTT. Translation: CASSAQTGGTEAFF.

The genes are TRBV2 and TRBJ2-1; 7 bases are shared with TRBD2. V lost 10 bases and J lost 4; bases outside the gene matches: 10. CDR3 size: 14 residues. Germline V gives CDR1 SNHLY, CDR2 FYNNEI. The CDR3 region is CAILGGLRYNEQFF. The CDR3 DNA follows: TGTGCCATCCTGGGGGGACTACGATACAATGAGCAGTTCTTC.

V is TRBV27 and J is TRBJ1-2, with D possibly matching TRBD1 (5 bases). Germline lookup yields CDR1 MNHEY and CDR2 SMNVEV (reference sequence). The CDR3 has 17 amino acids. The V and J ends lost 6 bases and 0 bases respectively, with 20 bases between them. The chain's CDR3 is CASRKSTVALANYGYTF. In DNA form, the CDR3 reads TGTGCCAGCAGAAAGTCGACAGTGGCCTTAGCTAACTATGGCTACACCTTC.

This chain connects TRBV28 to TRBJ1-2, with TRBD1 matching over 10 bases. This CDR3 is built from 14 residues. V dropped 8 bases and J dropped 6; count of bases not matched to a gene: 9. From germline, CDR1 is MDHEN and CDR2 SYDVKM. CDR3 sequence: CASRESGTGDGYTF. The CDR3 nucleotides read TGTGCCAGCCGAGAATCCGGGACAGGGGATGGCTACACCTTC.

The rearrangement uses TRBV5-1 and TRBJ1-6; 7 bases align to TRBD1. This CDR3 spans 14 amino acids. V lost 5 bases to trimming and J lost 10 bases; unmatched junction nucleotides: 9. Germline assignment: CDR1 SGHRS and CDR2 YFSETQ. The CDR3 nucleotides are TGCGCCAGCAGTGACACGACAGGGAGCTCACCCCTCCACTTT. Translation: CASSDTTGSSPLHF.

This chain uses TRBV19 with TRBJ1-1; 7 nucleotides line up with TRBD1. Germline assignment: CDR1 LNHDA and CDR2 SQIVND (reference sequence). V was clipped by 7 bases and J by 11 bases; unmatched bases: 13. This CDR3 comprises 13 residues. The CDR3 region is CASKSRQGILAFF. CDR3 bases: TGTGCCAGTAAAAGTCGACAGGGTATATTGGCTTTCTTT.

The rearrangement joins TRBV29-1 to TRBJ2-5; 8 nucleotides agree with TRBD2. The CDR3 is made up of 14 amino acids. Losses at the gene ends were 6 bases for V and 7 bases for J; bases not matched to a gene: 13. Germline assignment: CDR1 SQVTM and CDR2 ANQGSEA. The CDR3 spells CSVDNGGALGTQYF. The CDR3 nucleotides read TGCAGCGTGGATAACGGGGGGGCTTTGGGGACCCAGTACTTC.

The V and J genes are TRBV19 and TRBJ2-7; D is possibly TRBD2 (6 bases). The V end was cut by 4 bases, the J end by 6 bases, with 19 bases between. The CDR3 loop spans 15 amino acids. Germline V gene data show CDR1 as LNHDA and CDR2 as SQIVND (reference sequence). The CDR3 DNA follows: TGTGCCAGTAGTAGGGGACTCCAAGCCATAGCCGAGCAGTACTTC. Protein: CASSRGLQAIAEQYF.

The chain carries TRBV7-9 and TRBJ2-5, with TRBD2 matching over 10 bases. The J segment lost 6 bases and the V segment lost 8 bases, leaving 18 bases of the junction unmatched. Looked up from germline, CDR1 is SEHNR and CDR2 is FQNEAQ (reference sequence). The CDR3 is made up of 17 amino acids. The CDR3: CASQSGESGRAAKTQYF. CDR3 in DNA: TGTGCCAGCCAGTCGGGGGAAAGCGGGAGGGCCGCGAAGACCCAGTACTTC. Full variable domain (rest looked up from reference TRBV7-9 and TRBJ2-5): DTGVSQNPRHKITKRGQNVTFRCDPISEHNRLYWYRQTLGQGPEFLTYFQNEAQLEKSRLLSDRFSAERPKGSFSTLEIQRTEQGDSAMYLCASQSGESGRAAKTQYFGPGTRLLVL.

The chain has TRBV6-6 and TRBJ2-5, with D possibly matching TRBD1 (6 bases). Looked up from germline, CDR1 is MNHNY and CDR2 is SVGAGI (reference sequence). V gave up 8 bases and J gave up 4 bases, with 11 bases separating them. The CDR3 sequence is 12 residues long. DNA of the CDR3: TGTGCCAGCGGAAGAGGGGGAGAGACCCAGTACTTC. This encodes CASGRGGETQYF.

This chain uses TRBV20-1 with TRBJ2-4, with 10 bases matching TRBD1. The V segment lost 5 bases and the J segment 12 bases; nucleotides outside the gene matches: 4. The CDR3 has 11 residues. The V gene's germline CDR1 is DFQATT and CDR2 SNEGSKA (reference sequence). CDR3 sequence: CSADRDRGQYF. CDR3 DNA sequence: TGCAGTGCTGACCGGGACAGGGGTCAGTACTTC.

This clone was picked up one time. V and J are TRBV14 and TRBJ2-3, with 12 nucleotides matching TRBD2. In germline, CDR1 is SGHDN, CDR2 FVKESK. This CDR3 spans 16 amino acids. Trimming removed 5 bases from V and 1 base from J; junction bases left unmatched: 4. CDR3 region: CASSARLAGGTDTQYF. CDR3 coding DNA: TGTGCCAGCAGCGCGCGACTAGCGGGAGGCACAGATACGCAGTATTTT.

The chain is built from TRBV5-4 and TRBJ1-2; D is undetermined. The CDR3 loop spans 15 amino acids. Germline values: CDR1 SGHNT, CDR2 YYREEE (reference sequence). V was pared by 1 base and J by 4 bases, with 14 bases between. The CDR3 here is CASSLSEQIRYGYTF. In DNA, the CDR3 is TGTGCCAGCAGCTTGAGTGAACAAATCCGCTATGGCTACACCTTC.

This clone was found once. The chain is built from TRBV24-1 and TRBJ1-5; D is possibly TRBD1 (6 bases). The V gene's germline CDR1 is KGHDR and CDR2 SFDVKD. The CDR3 has 17 residues. The germline V and J ends were trimmed by 2 bases and 2 bases, with 15 bases remaining between them. CDR3 amino acids: CATSDSRRGGGNQPQHF. The CDR3 DNA is TGTGCCACCAGTGATTCCCGGAGGGGGGGAGGCAATCAGCCCCAGCATTTT.

The V call is TRBV9, the J call TRBJ1-4; D is unclear. Deletions cut 2 bases from V and 4 bases from J, with 6 bases between. The CDR3 is 13 residues long. Germline V gene data show CDR1 as SGDLS and CDR2 as YYNGEE. CDR3 amino acids: CASSVGVNEKLFF. CDR3 in DNA: TGTGCCAGCAGCGTCGGGGTTAATGAAAAACTGTTTTTT.

The chain is built from TRBV27 and TRBJ2-1; 10 nucleotides match TRBD2. Germline V gene sequence: CDR1 MNHEY, CDR2 SMNVEV (reference sequence). The V gene end was trimmed by 1 base and the J gene end by 7 bases; junction bases not matched to a gene: 4. The CDR3 has 15 amino acids. The CDR3 sequence: CASSLLASGRNEQFF. CDR3 sequence (DNA): TGTGCCAGCAGTTTATTGGCTAGCGGGAGAAATGAGCAGTTCTTC.

This chain links TRBV6-6 with TRBJ2-7; 14 bases align to TRBD2. With 11 bases clipped from V and 6 bases from J, the junction kept 9 bases outside the gene matches. The CDR3 contains 14 residues. CDR1 is MNHNY, CDR2 SVGAGI, per germline (reference sequence). CDR3 DNA sequence: TGTGCCGCCGGGACTAGCGGGAGTGAGGCCGAGCAGTACTTC. It codes for CAAGTSGSEAEQYF.

The rearrangement uses TRBV4-1 and TRBJ1-4; D is possibly TRBD1 (5 bases). Germline V gives CDR1 MGHRA, CDR2 YSYEKL. Trimming pared 6 bases from V and 7 bases from J, leaving 18 bases between. CDR3 size: 15 residues. This chain's CDR3 is CASSSFRGHGEKLFF. The CDR3 region has the DNA TGCGCCAGCAGTTCCTTTAGGGGTCACGGTGAAAAACTGTTTTTT.

The gene calls are TRBV24-1 and TRBJ2-7, with D perhaps TRBD1 (5 bases). The CDR3 contains 12 residues. Germline-derived CDR1 and CDR2 are KGHDR and SFDVKD. V lost 6 bases, J lost 7 bases, and 12 bases lay in between. The CDR3 DNA reads as TGTGCCACCAGTCAGGGTCCCAAGGAGCAGTACTTC. Amino acid sequence: CATSQGPKEQYF.

The CDR3 loop is CASSQDYGKVTAGTQYF. DNA of the CDR3: TGTGCCAGCAGCCAAGATTACGGCAAAGTGACAGCCGGGACCCAGTACTTC. The rearrangement uses TRBV3-1 (or the pseudogene TRBV3-2) and TRBJ2-5; possible D gene TRBD1, 5 bases. The CDR3 has 17 amino acids. Trimming removed 0 bases from V and 7 bases from J, with 21 bases in between. The germline V gene encodes CDR1 LGHDT and CDR2 YNNKEL (reference sequence).

Details on this clone: The junction shows a germline mismatch at one end, possibly a read error. The chain has TRBV30 and TRBJ2-7; TRBD2 is a possible D gene (6 bases). The CDR3 has 11 residues. CDR1 is GTSNPN, CDR2 SVGIG, per germline (reference sequence). The CDR3 DNA follows: TGTGCCTGGAGTGGGAGGGGCAGGGAAGGCTTC. Translated: CAWSGRGREGF. Complete variable domain (other parts from reference TRBV30 and TRBJ2-7): SQTIHQWPATLVQPVGSPLSLECTVEGTSNPNLYWYRQAAGRGLQLLFYSVGIGQISSEVPQNLSASRPQDRQFILSSKKLLLSDSGFYLCAWSGRGREGFGPGTRLTVT.

The chain joins TRBV7-2 to TRBJ1-5, with a tentative D call TRBD1 (5 bases). V was pared by 5 bases and J by 5 bases, with 16 bases between. CDR1 and CDR2 (germline): SGHTA, FQGNSA. The CDR3 has 15 amino acids. Here the CDR3 DNA reads TGTGCCAGCAGCCCCTACCGGGGGGGGGATCAGCCCCAGCATTTT. This sequence encodes CASSPYRGGDQPQHF.

This clone was detected once. V gene TRBV30 combines with J gene TRBJ2-7, with a possible D match to TRBD2 (7 bases). This CDR3 has 16 residues. V lost 5 bases to trimming and J lost 1 base, with 21 bases between them. Looked up from germline, CDR1 is GTSNPN and CDR2 is SVGIG (reference sequence). The CDR3 sequence: CAWRRPGGGRSYEQYF. In DNA form, the CDR3 reads TGTGCCTGGCGACGTCCGGGCGGGGGCCGATCCTACGAGCAGTACTTC. Using reference TRBV30 and TRBJ2-7 for the parts outside the CDR3, the full variable domain is SQTIHQWPATLVQPVGSPLSLECTVEGTSNPNLYWYRQAAGRGLQLLFYSVGIGQISSEVPQNLSASRPQDRQFILSSKKLLLSDSGFYLCAWRRPGGGRSYEQYFGPGTRLTVT.

This clone has just one count. The chain links TRBV5-4 to TRBJ1-2; D is undetermined. CDR1 is SGHNT and CDR2 is YYREEE in the germline V gene (reference sequence). This CDR3 region has 14 residues. V was pared by 2 bases and J by 2 bases, with 10 bases between. CDR3 residues: CASSFPEPNYGYTF. CDR3 coding DNA: TGTGCCAGCAGCTTCCCCGAGCCGAACTATGGCTACACCTTC.

The chain uses TRBV11-2 and TRBJ1-2; D might be TRBD1 (5 bases). The CDR3 spans 13 residues. Germline V CDR1 and CDR2: SGHAT, FQNNGV. The V and J ends lost 4 bases and 2 bases respectively, with 8 bases between them. In DNA form, the CDR3 reads TGTGCCAGCAGCTCGACAGTAAACTATGGCTACACCTTC. Translated: CASSSTVNYGYTF.

The chain employs TRBV5-8 and TRBJ1-4, with 9 bases identical to TRBD1. Germline V gene data show CDR1 as SGHTS and CDR2 as YDEGEE. With 6 bases clipped from V and 3 bases from J, the junction kept 6 bases outside the gene matches. The CDR3 has 15 residues. DNA for the CDR3: TGTGCCAGCAAGACATGGACAGGGGCTAATGAAAAACTGTTTTTT. The encoded protein is CASKTWTGANEKLFF.

The chain is built from TRBV6-5 and TRBJ1-2; TRBD1 aligns across 10 bases. Germline values: CDR1 MNHEY, CDR2 SVGAGI. The CDR3 consists of 15 residues. V gave up 4 bases and J gave up 4 bases; unmatched junction bases: 6. CDR3 DNA sequence: TGTGCCAGCAGTTTGGACAGGGGGTCTCTCTATGGCTACACCTTC. Translating gives CASSLDRGSLYGYTF.

This chain links TRBV6-5 with TRBJ1-1, with D tentatively TRBD1 (6 bases). V dropped 5 bases and J dropped 0 bases, with 13 bases sitting between them. This CDR3 has 15 amino acids. Germline-derived CDR1 and CDR2 are MNHEY and SVGAGI. CDR3 sequence: CASSTRQVLNTEAFF. CDR3 DNA sequence: TGTGCCAGCAGTACCCGACAGGTATTGAACACTGAAGCTTTCTTT.

This clone was counted once. CDR3 amino acids: CASRNSGIQSYNEQFF. As DNA, the CDR3 is TGTGCCAGTAGGAATAGCGGGATCCAGTCCTACAATGAGCAGTTCTTC. The chain links TRBV19 to TRBJ2-1, with TRBD2 identical over 8 bases. CDR3 length: 16 residues. Looked up from germline, CDR1 is LNHDA and CDR2 is SQIVND (reference sequence). After removal of 6 bases from V and 1 base from J, the junction contained 8 bases not matched to a gene. The variable domain in full, completed from reference TRBV19 and TRBJ2-1, reads DGGITQSPKYLFRKEGQNVTLSCEQNLNHDAMYWYRQDPGQGLRLIYYSQIVNDFQKGDIAEGYSVSREKKESFPLTVTSAQKNPTAFYLCASRNSGIQSYNEQFFGPGTRLTVL.